These 5 T cell receptor beta chains were all obtained from the same sample, sequenced in a study of cytomegalovirus exposure and HLA in healthy donors. PCR amplification relied on 60 Vbeta primers (plus 13 Jbeta primers). Sequenced by immunoSEQ multiplex PCR; TCRdb stores in-frame clones only, minus some. The table includes more than 95,000 clones, around 15% detected once. The sequencing input was PBMCs. These TCRs come from a female donor in good health and CMV-seronegative.

In this sample, this clone turned up a few times. The J gene is TRBJ1-1, the V gene TRBV11-2; D unclear. V was shortened by 4 bases and J by 11 bases, with 17 bases between the two germline ends. Germline V gene lookup returns CDR1 SGHAT and CDR2 FQNNGV. The CDR3 covers 13 residues. CDR3 in DNA: TGTGCCAGCAGCTATATAGGCCCGGCGGGGGCTTTCTTT. Protein sequence: CASSYIGPAGAFF.

This clone has just a few counts. The CDR3 DNA reads as TGTGCCAGTTCCCGGGTCACCTACGAGCAGTACTTC. Translation gives CASSRVTYEQYF. The chain uses TRBV6-1 and TRBJ2-7; D gene unclear. Trimming left V 9 bases short and J 2 bases short, with 11 bases between. The CDR3 sequence is 12 residues long. Germline V gene sequence: CDR1 MNHNS, CDR2 SASEGT.

This clone was observed a handful of times. The chain uses TRBV2 and TRBJ1-6, with D possibly TRBD1 on 6 matching bases. Trimming took off 7 bases at V and 0 bases at J, with 10 bases between the two ends. CDR3 length: 15 residues. Germline V lookup: CDR1 SNHLY, CDR2 FYNNEI. The CDR3 protein is CASITGSSYNSPLHF. For the CDR3, the DNA is TGTGCCAGCATTACAGGGAGCTCCTATAATTCACCCCTCCACTTT.

CDR3 residues: CASSTDRNQPQHF. The CDR3 coding sequence is TGTGCCAGCAGCACTGACAGGAATCAGCCCCAGCATTTT. V and J are TRBV7-8 and TRBJ1-5, with a weak D call TRBD1 (6 bases). The germline V gene has CDR1 SGHVS and CDR2 FQNEAQ. V lost 5 bases, J lost 4 bases, and 9 bases lay in between. There are 13 residues in the CDR3.

This clone was seen only a few times. The chain uses TRBV5-1 and TRBJ2-7; TRBD1 matches at 7 bases. CDR1 is SGHRS and CDR2 is YFSETQ in the germline V gene. V shed 4 bases, J shed 3 bases, and the junction held 10 bases outside the gene matches. CDR3 length equals 15 residues. The CDR3 here is CASSPAPGTDYEQYF. For the CDR3, the DNA is TGCGCCAGCAGCCCGGCCCCGGGGACAGACTACGAGCAGTACTTC.